This T cell receptor beta chain was sequenced in a study of CD8+ T cells in alopecia areata. About the study: Scoring treated patients' severity relied on the percentage of scalp area affected.

Indicated treatment: oral pan-JAK inhibitor, 5-10 mg twice daily. As the sequencing template, cDNA was produced by extracting RNA and reverse transcribing it. Profiling relied on immunoSEQ multiplex PCR, and the TCRdb table lists in-frame clones only, not all of them. The sample carries fewer than 250,000 clones, more than 30% recorded once. The germline V and J ends were trimmed by 2 bases and 4 bases, with 9 bases remaining between them. Germline-derived CDR1 and CDR2 are GTSNPN and SVGIG (reference sequence). The CDR3 length is 13 residues. This material consisted of CD4+ T cells sorted from blood, taken between weeks 30 and 35, from a patient treated with tofacitinib. The chain links TRBV30 to TRBJ1-5; D is perhaps TRBD1 (5 bases). The TCR was taken from a human donor with alopecia areata. The CDR3 spells CAWSPGTNQPQHF. The CDR3 nucleotides are TGTGCCTGGAGTCCAGGGACTAATCAGCCCCAGCATTTT.